The rows below give T cell receptor beta chains drawn from one sample of a study of blood T cell repertoires in COVID-19. Libraries were prepared by immunoSEQ multiplex PCR; TCRdb keeps only in-frame clonotypes and omits some of them. The sample has hundreds of thousands of clones, over 75% seen once; the top ten hold 0.9% to 1.1%. Material for sequencing was PBMCs or T cells enriched from blood (not recorded which). The receptor set was obtained from a man in his late teens or twenties who had recovered from COVID-19. CDR3s include the opening cysteine and the closing phenylalanine or tryptophan. D genes are given only for firm matches. Part of the rows lack a size; the others show once, few, many or a class for expanded clones.

CDR3: CATSDPKRERREQYF
DNA: TGTGCCACCAGTGACCCTAAAAGAGAGCGACGCGAGCAGTACTTC
size: NA
J: TRBJ2-7
D: NA
V: TRBV24-1

CDR3: CASRDPGQNYGYTF
DNA: TGTGCCAGCAGAGACCCGGGACAGAACTATGGCTACACCTTC
size: NA
J: TRBJ1-2
D: TRBD1
V: TRBV6-5

CDR3: CASRRTVQDGNTIYF
DNA: TGTGCCAGCAGACGGACAGTCCAGGACGGAAACACCATATATTTT
size: NA
J: TRBJ1-3
D: NA
V: TRBV2

CDR3: CAIRGQGALTEAFF
DNA: TGTGCCATCCGAGGGCAGGGGGCTTTGACTGAAGCTTTCTTT
size: NA
J: TRBJ1-1
D: TRBD1
V: TRBV7-9

CDR3: CASPPPGTGGEAGNTIYF
DNA: TGTGCCAGCCCTCCGCCCGGGACAGGGGGAGAAGCTGGAAACACCATATATTTT
size: NA
J: TRBJ1-3
D: TRBD1
V: TRBV28

CDR3: CASSLLQGTEAFF
DNA: TGTGCCAGCAGCTTATTGCAGGGGACTGAAGCTTTCTTT
size: NA
J: TRBJ1-1
D: NA
V: TRBV7-2

CDR3: CASSSQYNSPLHF
DNA: TGTGCCAGCAGTTCACAGTATAATTCACCCCTCCACTTT
size: NA
J: TRBJ1-6
D: NA
V: TRBV27

CDR3: CASSPGVIGNSPLHF
DNA: TGTGCCAGCTCACCGGGAGTGATTGGGAATTCACCCCTCCACTTT
size: NA
J: TRBJ1-6
D: NA
V: TRBV18

CDR3: CASSLAERRSGYTF
DNA: TGTGCCAGCAGTTTGGCCGAACGGAGGAGTGGCTACACCTTC
size: few
J: TRBJ1-2
D: NA
V: TRBV28

CDR3: CASSLYAAGVGAGTYEQYF
DNA: TGTGCCAGCAGTTTATATGCGGCAGGGGTCGGGGCAGGGACCTACGAGCAGTACTTC
size: once
J: TRBJ2-7
D: NA
V: TRBV28

CDR3: CASSAPGSSQGEQYF
DNA: TGTGCCAGCAGCGCCCCCGGGTCCTCGCAGGGCGAGCAGTACTTC
size: NA
J: TRBJ2-7
D: NA
V: TRBV9

CDR3: CASSAASGSTDTQYF
DNA: TGTGCCAGCAGTGCGGCTAGCGGGAGCACAGATACGCAGTATTTT
size: few
J: TRBJ2-3
D: TRBD2
V: TRBV6-4

CDR3: CASSLLNRGIIAQYF
DNA: TGTGCCAGCAGTTTATTGAACAGGGGAATTATCGCGCAGTATTTT
size: NA
J: TRBJ2-3
D: TRBD1
V: TRBV28

CDR3: CASNPGQGGNEQFF
DNA: TGCGCCAGCAACCCGGGACAGGGTGGCAATGAGCAGTTCTTC
size: once
J: TRBJ2-1
D: TRBD1
V: TRBV5-1

CDR3: CASSPGVRPNNEQFF
DNA: TGTGCCAGCAGTCCGGGGGTACGGCCCAACAATGAGCAGTTCTTC
size: NA
J: TRBJ2-1
D: NA
V: TRBV27

CDR3: CASSLTGLYSPLHF
DNA: TGTGCCAGCAGCCTGACAGGGCTTTATTCACCCCTCCACTTT
size: once
J: TRBJ1-6
D: TRBD1
V: TRBV9

CDR3: CASSQRTGLGNQPQHF
DNA: TGCGCCAGCAGCCAGAGAACAGGTCTAGGCAATCAGCCCCAGCATTTT
size: NA
J: TRBJ1-5
D: NA
V: TRBV4-1

CDR3: CASSPLGFSEEQYF
DNA: TGTGCCAGCTCACCATTAGGATTTTCGGAGGAGCAGTACTTC
size: NA
J: TRBJ2-7
D: NA
V: TRBV18

CDR3: CASRELPSGNTIYF
DNA: TGCGCCTCTCGGGAGTTGCCCTCTGGAAACACCATATATTTT
size: NA
J: TRBJ1-3
D: NA
V: TRBV5-1

CDR3: CASSLVKGLASPGRAGELFF
DNA: TGTGCCAGCAGCTTAGTTAAGGGACTAGCGAGTCCCGGACGCGCCGGGGAGCTGTTTTTT
size: NA
J: TRBJ2-2
D: TRBD2
V: TRBV7-8

CDR3: CASSLVGTSVPYEQYF
DNA: TGTGCCAGCAGCTTAGTGGGGACTAGCGTCCCCTACGAGCAGTACTTC
size: NA
J: TRBJ2-7
D: TRBD2
V: TRBV7-8

CDR3: CASSLRWTGAYEQYF
DNA: TGTGCCAGCAGTTTGAGGTGGACAGGGGCCTACGAGCAGTACTTC
size: NA
J: TRBJ2-7
D: TRBD1
V: TRBV27

CDR3: CASSQDRGGETEAFF
DNA: TGTGCCAGCAGCCAAGATAGAGGTGGGGAGACTGAAGCTTTCTTT
size: NA
J: TRBJ1-1
D: NA
V: TRBV4-2

CDR3: CATSIDRDYGYTF
DNA: TGTGCCACCAGTATAGACAGGGACTATGGCTACACCTTC
size: NA
J: TRBJ1-2
D: TRBD1
V: TRBV24-1

CDR3: CASSQQSGDRELWTIYF
DNA: TGTGCCAGCAGCCAGCAAAGCGGGGACAGGGAATTGTGGACCATATATTTT
size: once
J: TRBJ1-3
D: TRBD1
V: TRBV4-2

CDR3: CASSTTSGYYEQYF
DNA: TGTGCCAGCAGCACGACTAGCGGGTACTACGAGCAGTACTTC
size: once
J: TRBJ2-7
D: TRBD2
V: TRBV7-2

CDR3: CASRTTGTVQHQPQHF
DNA: TGTGCCAGTAGGACCACCGGGACAGTCCAGCATCAGCCCCAGCATTTT
size: NA
J: TRBJ1-5
D: TRBD1
V: TRBV19

CDR3: CASSLGVTGNQPQHF
DNA: TGTGCCAGCAGCTTAGGCGTGACGGGGAATCAGCCCCAGCATTTT
size: NA
J: TRBJ1-5
D: NA
V: TRBV5-5

CDR3: CASSLGTQAGLNYGYTF
DNA: TGTGCCAGCAGCTTAGGCACTCAAGCCGGACTTAACTATGGCTACACCTTC
size: NA
J: TRBJ1-2
D: NA
V: TRBV7-9

CDR3: CASAAVHTMNTEAFF
DNA: TGTGCCAGCGCGGCGGTACATACCATGAACACTGAAGCTTTCTTT
size: NA
J: TRBJ1-1
D: NA
V: TRBV7-2

CDR3: CAIKTAGTGAFGYTF
DNA: TGTGCCATCAAAACGGCCGGGACAGGGGCCTTCGGCTACACCTTC
size: NA
J: TRBJ1-2
D: TRBD1
V: TRBV10-3

CDR3: CATSDPTGVGETQYF
DNA: TGTGCCACCAGTGACCCGACAGGGGTAGGGGAGACCCAGTACTTC
size: NA
J: TRBJ2-5
D: TRBD1
V: TRBV24-1

CDR3: CASSETGDTEAFF
DNA: TGTGCCAGCAGTGAGACAGGGGACACTGAAGCTTTCTTT
size: few
J: TRBJ1-1
D: TRBD1
V: TRBV6-9

CDR3: CASSSSRARGDTQYF
DNA: TGTGCCAGCAGCTCGTCCCGGGCCCGGGGGGATACGCAGTATTTT
size: NA
J: TRBJ2-3
D: NA
V: TRBV11-2

CDR3: CASSPITGVNEQFF
DNA: TGTGCCAGCAGCCCAATTACAGGGGTCAATGAGCAGTTCTTC
size: once
J: TRBJ2-1
D: TRBD1
V: TRBV5-4

CDR3: CASSVSPAGLYGYTF
DNA: TGTGCCAGCAGTGTTAGTCCTGCAGGACTTTATGGCTACACCTTC
size: NA
J: TRBJ1-2
D: NA
V: TRBV2

CDR3: CAISGGQAMNTEAFF
DNA: TGTGCCATCAGTGGTGGACAGGCCATGAACACTGAAGCTTTCTTT
size: NA
J: TRBJ1-1
D: TRBD1
V: TRBV10-3

CDR3: CASSSTGTGGNQPQHF
DNA: TGTGCCAGTAGTTCCACCGGGACAGGGGGCAATCAGCCCCAGCATTTT
size: NA
J: TRBJ1-5
D: TRBD1
V: TRBV19

CDR3: CASSQSGSYEQYF
DNA: TGTGCCAGCAGCCAATCAGGTTCGTACGAGCAGTACTTC
size: NA
J: TRBJ2-7
D: NA
V: TRBV4-2

CDR3: CASSVRDRTNNEQFF
DNA: TGTGCCAGCAGCGTCCGGGACAGAACGAACAATGAGCAGTTCTTC
size: NA
J: TRBJ2-1
D: TRBD1
V: TRBV9

CDR3: CASSENMGLTGGIQYF
DNA: TGTGCCAGCAGTGAAAATATGGGACTAACAGGGGGCATTCAGTACTTC
size: NA
J: TRBJ2-4
D: NA
V: TRBV6-1

CDR3: CASSPLQGEAFF
DNA: TGTGCCAGCTCACCATTACAGGGGGAGGCTTTCTTT
size: NA
J: TRBJ1-1
D: TRBD1
V: TRBV18

CDR3: CSASFLSEAFF
DNA: TGCAGTGCTAGTTTTCTGAGTGAAGCTTTCTTT
size: NA
J: TRBJ1-1
D: NA
V: TRBV20-1

CDR3: CASSRGTSGRTQYF
DNA: TGTGCCAGCAGCCGCGGGACTAGCGGGAGGACGCAGTACTTC
size: NA
J: TRBJ2-4
D: TRBD2
V: TRBV5-8

CDR3: CASSLRQGNTEAFF
DNA: TGTGCCAGCAGCTTACGGCAGGGGAACACTGAAGCTTTCTTT
size: NA
J: TRBJ1-1
D: NA
V: TRBV7-9

CDR3: CSSSEAEAFF
DNA: TGCAGCTCGAGTGAGGCTGAAGCTTTCTTT
size: NA
J: TRBJ1-1
D: NA
V: TRBV29-1

CDR3: CASSLVGSYNEQFF
DNA: TGTGCCAGCAGCTTGGTTGGCAGCTACAATGAGCAGTTCTTC
size: NA
J: TRBJ2-1
D: NA
V: TRBV13

CDR3: CASSLNPPATSGNHEQFF
DNA: TGTGCCAGCAGCTTAAATCCTCCCGCGACTAGCGGGAACCATGAGCAGTTCTTC
size: NA
J: TRBJ2-1
D: TRBD2
V: TRBV11-2

CDR3: CASSLRMSGELFF
DNA: TGTGCCAGCAGCTTGCGGATGTCCGGGGAGCTGTTTTTT
size: NA
J: TRBJ2-2
D: NA
V: TRBV28

CDR3: CASSAGTSGREGETQYF
DNA: TGCGCCAGCAGCGCCGGGACTAGCGGGAGGGAAGGAGAGACCCAGTACTTC
size: NA
J: TRBJ2-5
D: TRBD2
V: TRBV5-1

CDR3: CASSYQGNGYTF
DNA: TGTGCCAGCAGCTATCAGGGTAATGGCTACACCTTC
size: NA
J: TRBJ1-2
D: NA
V: TRBV6-5

CDR3: CARKGIRANNQPQHF
DNA: TGTGCCAGAAAGGGGATCCGGGCCAACAATCAGCCCCAGCATTTT
size: NA
J: TRBJ1-5
D: NA
V: TRBV5-3

CDR3: CASSQDFRAGSSTDTQYF
DNA: TGTGCCAGCAGCCAAGATTTTAGGGCGGGATCTAGCACAGATACGCAGTATTTT
size: NA
J: TRBJ2-3
D: NA
V: TRBV4-2

CDR3: CASSHLGGGSSYNEQFF
DNA: TGTGCCAGCAGCCACCTAGGGGGTGGGAGCTCCTACAATGAGCAGTTCTTC
size: NA
J: TRBJ2-1
D: NA
V: TRBV7-2